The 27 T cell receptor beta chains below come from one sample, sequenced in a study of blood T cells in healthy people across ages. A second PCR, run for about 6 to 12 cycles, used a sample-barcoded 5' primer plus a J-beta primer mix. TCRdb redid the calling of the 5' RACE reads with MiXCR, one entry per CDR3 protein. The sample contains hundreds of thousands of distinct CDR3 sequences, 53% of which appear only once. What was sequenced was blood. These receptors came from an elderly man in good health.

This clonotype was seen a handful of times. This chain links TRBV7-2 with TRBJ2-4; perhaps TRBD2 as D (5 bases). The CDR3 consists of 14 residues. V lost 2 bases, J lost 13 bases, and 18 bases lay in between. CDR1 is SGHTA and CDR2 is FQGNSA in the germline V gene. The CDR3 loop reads CASSLRPKSWEQYF. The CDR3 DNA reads TGTGCCAGCAGCTTACGCCCGAAGTCGTGGGAGCAGTACTTC.

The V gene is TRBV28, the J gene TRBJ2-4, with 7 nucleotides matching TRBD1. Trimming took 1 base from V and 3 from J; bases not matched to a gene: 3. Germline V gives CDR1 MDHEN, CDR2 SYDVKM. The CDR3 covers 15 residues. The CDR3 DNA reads TGTGCCAGCAGTTTATCCCAGGGGGTCAAAAACATTCAGTACTTC. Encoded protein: CASSLSQGVKNIQYF. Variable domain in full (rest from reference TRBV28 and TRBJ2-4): DVKVTQSSRYLVKRTGEKVFLECVQDMDHENMFWYRQDPGLGLRLIYFSYDVKMKEKGDIPEGYSVSREKKERFSLILESASTNQTSMYLCASSLSQGVKNIQYFGAGTRLSVL.

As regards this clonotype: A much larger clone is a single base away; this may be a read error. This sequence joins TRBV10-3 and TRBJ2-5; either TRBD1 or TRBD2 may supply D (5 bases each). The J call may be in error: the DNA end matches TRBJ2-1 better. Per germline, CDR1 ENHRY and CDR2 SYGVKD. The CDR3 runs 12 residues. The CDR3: CAISRGQETQFF. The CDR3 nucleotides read TGTGCCATCAGCCGGGGCCAAGAGACCCAGTTCTTC.

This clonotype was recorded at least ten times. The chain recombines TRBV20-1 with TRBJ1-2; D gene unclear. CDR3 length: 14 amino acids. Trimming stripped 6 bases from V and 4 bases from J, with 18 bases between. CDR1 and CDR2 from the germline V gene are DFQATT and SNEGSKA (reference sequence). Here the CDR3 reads CSAVASGWTYGYTF. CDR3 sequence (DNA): TGCAGTGCCGTGGCGTCGGGCTGGACCTATGGCTACACCTTC.

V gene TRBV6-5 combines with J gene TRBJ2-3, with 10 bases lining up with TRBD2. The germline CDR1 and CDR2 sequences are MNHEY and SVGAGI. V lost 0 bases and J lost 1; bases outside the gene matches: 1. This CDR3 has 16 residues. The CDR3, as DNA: TGTGCCAGCAGTTACTCAGCGGGAGGGGGCACAGATACGCAGTATTTT. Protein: CASSYSAGGGTDTQYF.

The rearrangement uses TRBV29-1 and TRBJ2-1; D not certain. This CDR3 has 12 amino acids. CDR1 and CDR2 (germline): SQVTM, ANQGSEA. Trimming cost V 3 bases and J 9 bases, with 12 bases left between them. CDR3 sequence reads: CSVEPLSGEQFF. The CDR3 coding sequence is TGCAGCGTTGAGCCGCTCTCGGGTGAGCAGTTCTTC.

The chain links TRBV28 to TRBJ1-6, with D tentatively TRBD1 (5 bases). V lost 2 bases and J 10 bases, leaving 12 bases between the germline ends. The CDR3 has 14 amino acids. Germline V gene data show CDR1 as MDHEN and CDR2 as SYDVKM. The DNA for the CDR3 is TGTGCCAGCAGTTTAGAGTTAGGGGAATCACCCCTCCACTTT. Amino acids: CASSLELGESPLHF.

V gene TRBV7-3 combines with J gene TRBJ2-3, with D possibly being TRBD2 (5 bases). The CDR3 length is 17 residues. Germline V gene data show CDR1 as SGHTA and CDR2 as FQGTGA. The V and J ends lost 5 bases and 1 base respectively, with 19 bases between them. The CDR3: CASSPTHAGRGTDTQYF. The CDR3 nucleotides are TGTGCCAGCAGCCCCACTCATGCGGGCCGTGGCACAGATACGCAGTATTTT.

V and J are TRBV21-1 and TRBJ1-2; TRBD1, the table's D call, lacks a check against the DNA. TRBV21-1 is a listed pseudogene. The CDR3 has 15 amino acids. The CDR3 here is CASSKRGGQTYGYTF. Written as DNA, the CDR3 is TGTGCCAGCAGCAAAAGGGGGGGACAGACCTATGGCTACACCTTC.

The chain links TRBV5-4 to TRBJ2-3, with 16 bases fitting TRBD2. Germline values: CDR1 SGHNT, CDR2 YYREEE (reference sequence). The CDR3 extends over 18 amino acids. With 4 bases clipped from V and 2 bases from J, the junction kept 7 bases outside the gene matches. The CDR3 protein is CASSPPGLAGGNTDTQYF. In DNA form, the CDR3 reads TGTGCCAGCAGCCCGCCGGGACTAGCGGGAGGGAACACAGATACGCAGTATTTT.

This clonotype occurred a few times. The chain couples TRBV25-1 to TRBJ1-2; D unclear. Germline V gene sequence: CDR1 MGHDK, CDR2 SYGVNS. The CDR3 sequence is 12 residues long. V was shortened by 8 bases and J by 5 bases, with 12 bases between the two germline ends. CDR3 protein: CASQAGGYGYTF. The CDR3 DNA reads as TGTGCCAGCCAAGCGGGCGGGTATGGCTACACCTTC.

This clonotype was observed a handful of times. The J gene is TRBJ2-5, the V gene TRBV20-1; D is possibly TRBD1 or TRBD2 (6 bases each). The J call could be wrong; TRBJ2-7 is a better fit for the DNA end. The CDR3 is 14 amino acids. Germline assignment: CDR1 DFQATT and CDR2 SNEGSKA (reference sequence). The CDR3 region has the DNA TGCAGTGCTAGAGAGGGGGGCAGCCACCGCGAGCAGTACTTC. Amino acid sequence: CSAREGGSHREQYF.

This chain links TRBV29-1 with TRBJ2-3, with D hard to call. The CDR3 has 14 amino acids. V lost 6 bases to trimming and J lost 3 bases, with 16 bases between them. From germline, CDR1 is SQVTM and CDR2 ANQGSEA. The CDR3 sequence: CSVAGSPDTDTQYF. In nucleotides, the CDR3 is TGCAGCGTCGCCGGGTCTCCCGATACAGATACGCAGTATTTT.

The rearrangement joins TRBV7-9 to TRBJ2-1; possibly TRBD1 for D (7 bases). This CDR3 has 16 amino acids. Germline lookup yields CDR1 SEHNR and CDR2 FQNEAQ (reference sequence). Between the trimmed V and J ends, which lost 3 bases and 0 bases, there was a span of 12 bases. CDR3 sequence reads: CASSFSQGGSYNEQFF. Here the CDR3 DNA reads TGTGCCAGCAGCTTCTCTCAGGGGGGCTCCTACAATGAGCAGTTCTTC.

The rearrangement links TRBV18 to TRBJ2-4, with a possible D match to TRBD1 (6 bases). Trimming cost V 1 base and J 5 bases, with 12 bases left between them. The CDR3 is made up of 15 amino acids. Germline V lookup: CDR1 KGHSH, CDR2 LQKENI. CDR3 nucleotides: TGTGCCAGCTCACCACTGACAGGAGAGGAAAACATTCAGTACTTC. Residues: CASSPLTGEENIQYF.

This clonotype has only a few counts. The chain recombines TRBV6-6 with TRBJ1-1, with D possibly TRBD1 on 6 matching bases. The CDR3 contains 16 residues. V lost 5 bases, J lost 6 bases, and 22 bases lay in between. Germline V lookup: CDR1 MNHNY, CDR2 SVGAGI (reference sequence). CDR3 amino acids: CASSNTGKTSPPEAFF. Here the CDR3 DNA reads TGTGCCAGCAGTAATACAGGGAAAACTTCACCACCTGAAGCTTTCTTT.

CDR3 sequence reads: CASSLNIPDPNEQFF. For the CDR3, the DNA is TGCGCCAGCAGCTTAAACATTCCTGACCCCAATGAGCAGTTCTTC. The rearrangement joins TRBV5-1 to TRBJ2-1; D is unclear. V dropped 2 bases and J dropped 6 bases, with 15 bases sitting between them. The germline V gene has CDR1 SGHRS and CDR2 YFSETQ. This CDR3 spans 15 amino acids.

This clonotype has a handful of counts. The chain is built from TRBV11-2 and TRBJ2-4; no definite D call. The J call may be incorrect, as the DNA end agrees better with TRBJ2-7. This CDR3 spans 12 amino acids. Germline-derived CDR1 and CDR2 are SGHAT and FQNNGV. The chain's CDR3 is CASSLVVREQYF. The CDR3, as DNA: TGTGCCAGCAGCTTAGTTGTTCGCGAGCAGTACTTC.

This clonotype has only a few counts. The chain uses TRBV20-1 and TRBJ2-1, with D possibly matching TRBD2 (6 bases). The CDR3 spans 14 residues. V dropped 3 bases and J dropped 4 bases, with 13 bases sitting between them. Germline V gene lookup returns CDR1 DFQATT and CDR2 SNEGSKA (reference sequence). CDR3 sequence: CSASGGRPYNEQFF. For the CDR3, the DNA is TGCAGTGCTAGTGGAGGGAGGCCTTACAATGAGCAGTTCTTC.

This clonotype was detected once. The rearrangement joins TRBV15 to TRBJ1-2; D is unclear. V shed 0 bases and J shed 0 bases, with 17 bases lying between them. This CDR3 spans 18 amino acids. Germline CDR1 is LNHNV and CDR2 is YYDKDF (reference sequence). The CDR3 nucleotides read TGTGCCACCAGCAGAGATCAAGTATCGAGGCGTGCTAACTATGGCTACACCTTC. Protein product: CATSRDQVSRRANYGYTF.

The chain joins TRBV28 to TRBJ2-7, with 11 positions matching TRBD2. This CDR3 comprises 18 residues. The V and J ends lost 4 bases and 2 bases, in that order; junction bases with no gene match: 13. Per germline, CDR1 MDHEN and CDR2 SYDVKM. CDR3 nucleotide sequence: TGTGCCAGCAGTTCGTGGGCTAGCGGGAGGAGGGGACCCTACGAGCAGTACTTC. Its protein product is CASSSWASGRRGPYEQYF.

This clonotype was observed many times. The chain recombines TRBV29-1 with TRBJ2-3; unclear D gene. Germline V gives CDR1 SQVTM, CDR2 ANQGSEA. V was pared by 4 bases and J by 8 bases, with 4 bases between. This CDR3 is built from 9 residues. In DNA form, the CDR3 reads TGCAGCGTTGGGGGTACGCAGTATTTT. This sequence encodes CSVGGTQYF.

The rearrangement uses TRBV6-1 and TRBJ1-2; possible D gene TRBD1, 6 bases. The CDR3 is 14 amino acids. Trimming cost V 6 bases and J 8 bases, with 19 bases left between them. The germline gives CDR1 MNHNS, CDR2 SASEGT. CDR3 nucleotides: TGTGCCAGCAGAGGTCGGGGGGGGGCTGAGGGCTACACCTTC. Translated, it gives CASRGRGGAEGYTF.

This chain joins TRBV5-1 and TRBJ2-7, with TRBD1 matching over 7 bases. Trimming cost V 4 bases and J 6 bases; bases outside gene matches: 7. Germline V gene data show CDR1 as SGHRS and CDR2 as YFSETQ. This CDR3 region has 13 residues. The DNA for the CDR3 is TGCGCCAGCAGCGCGACAGGGCCCGGCGAGCAGTACTTC. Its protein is CASSATGPGEQYF.

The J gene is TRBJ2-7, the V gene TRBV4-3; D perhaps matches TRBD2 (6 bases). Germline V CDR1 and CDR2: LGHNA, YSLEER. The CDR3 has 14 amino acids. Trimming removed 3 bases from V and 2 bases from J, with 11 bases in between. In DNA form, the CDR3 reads TGCGCCAGCAGCCAGGGGACTCCCACCTACGAGCAGTACTTC. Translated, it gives CASSQGTPTYEQYF.

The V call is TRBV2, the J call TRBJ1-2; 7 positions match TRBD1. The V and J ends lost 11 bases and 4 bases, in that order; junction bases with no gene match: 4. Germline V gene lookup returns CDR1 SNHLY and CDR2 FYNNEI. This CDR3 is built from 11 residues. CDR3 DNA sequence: TGTGCCCCACAGGGGCCCTATGGCTACACCTTC. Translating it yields CAPQGPYGYTF.

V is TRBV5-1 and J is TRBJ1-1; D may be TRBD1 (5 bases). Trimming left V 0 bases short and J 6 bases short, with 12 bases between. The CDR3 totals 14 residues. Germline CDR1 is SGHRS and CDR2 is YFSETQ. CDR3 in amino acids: CASSLGGGSAEAFF. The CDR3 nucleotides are TGCGCCAGCAGCTTGGGTGGGGGGAGCGCTGAAGCTTTCTTT.